The 20 T cell receptor beta chains below were found in one sample sequenced in a study of identical twins. Using its own MiXCR run on the 5' RACE reads, TCRdb lists one record per CDR3 protein. In the table there are approximately 1.8 million distinct CDR3 sequences, around 29% of which are singletons. Sequencing was done on a sample of cord blood. All receptors derive from a newborn girl in good health.

This clonotype appeared a single time. This chain uses TRBV3-1 with TRBJ1-2, with D uncertain. Trimming shortened V by 0 bases and J by 0 bases, and 11 bases separated the two germline ends. This CDR3 has 16 residues. CDR1 and CDR2 (germline): LGHDT, YNNKEL (reference sequence). The CDR3 protein is CASSQDAGRSNYGYTF. The CDR3 region has the DNA TGTGCCAGCAGCCAAGATGCTGGCAGGTCTAACTATGGCTACACCTTC.

V and J are TRBV3-1 and TRBJ1-3; no reliable D call. The V gene's germline CDR1 is LGHDT and CDR2 YNNKEL (reference sequence). The CDR3 has 15 amino acids. V was pared by 4 bases and J by 4 bases, with 14 bases between. CDR3 coding DNA: TGTGCCAGCAGCCCATCCGACCGGGCAGGAAACACCATATATTTT. Protein: CASSPSDRAGNTIYF.

This clonotype was seen a handful of times. The chain has TRBV21-1 and TRBJ2-4; the table assigns TRBD2, which was not confirmed against the DNA. TRBV21-1 is marked as a pseudogene. This CDR3 is built from 18 residues. CDR3 amino acids: CASSKAEGLAGAKNIQYF. As DNA, the CDR3 is TGTGCCAGCAGCAAAGCGGAGGGGCTAGCGGGAGCCAAAAACATTCAGTACTTC.

This clonotype was counted only a few times. The genes are TRBV5-1 and TRBJ2-7, with D uncertain. V was clipped by 3 bases and J by 3 bases, with 7 bases between them. This CDR3 spans 12 amino acids. The germline gives CDR1 SGHRS, CDR2 YFSETQ. The CDR3 DNA sequence: TGCGCCAGCAGCTACCAAGACTACGAGCAGTACTTC. Its protein product is CASSYQDYEQYF. Full variable domain (remainder filled in from reference TRBV5-1 and TRBJ2-7): KAGVTQTPRYLIKTRGQQVTLSCSPISGHRSVSWYQQTPGQGLQFLFEYFSETQRNKGNFPGRFSGRQFSNSRSEMNVSTLELGDSALYLCASSYQDYEQYFGPGTRLTVT.

This clonotype has just a few counts. The CDR3 region is CASSQLLRLAGGSGNEQFF. CDR3 in DNA: TGCGCCAGCAGCCAACTACTACGACTAGCGGGAGGGTCGGGGAATGAGCAGTTCTTC. J is TRBJ2-1 and V is TRBV5-1; 14 positions agree with TRBD2. This CDR3 region has 19 residues. V lost 4 bases, J lost 7 bases, and 16 bases stayed unmatched. The germline CDR1 and CDR2 sequences are SGHRS and YFSETQ.

A few counts support this clonotype. The CDR3 loop reads CSGLAGASYEQYF. CDR3 coding DNA: TGCAGCGGACTAGCGGGAGCTAGTTACGAGCAGTACTTC. This sequence joins TRBV20-1 and TRBJ2-7; TRBD2 aligns across 13 bases. CDR1 and CDR2 from the germline V gene are DFQATT and SNEGSKA (reference sequence). The CDR3 has 13 amino acids.

This chain uses TRBV19 with TRBJ2-1; D tentatively reads TRBD1 or TRBD2 (6 bases each). Germline V lookup: CDR1 LNHDA, CDR2 SQIVND (reference sequence). V was cut by 3 bases and J by 10 bases, with 13 bases left in between. The CDR3 runs 13 residues. The chain's CDR3 is CASSIGRGREQFF. The CDR3 nucleotides are TGTGCCAGTAGTATTGGCCGGGGGCGGGAGCAGTTCTTC.

The chain joins TRBV12-3 or TRBV12-4 to TRBJ2-2; D possibly corresponds to TRBD1 (5 bases). CDR3 size: 16 residues. V was pared by 5 bases and J by 6 bases, with 19 bases between. The CDR3 loop is CASSPIPFSGSGELFF. The CDR3 DNA reads TGTGCCAGCAGTCCTATACCCTTTTCAGGGTCCGGGGAGCTGTTTTTT.

Many counts were recorded for this clonotype. This chain links TRBV29-1 with TRBJ2-7; either TRBD1 or TRBD2 may supply D (5 bases each). The CDR3 loop spans 13 amino acids. The V end lost 3 bases, the J end lost 3 bases, and 12 bases lay between the germline ends. CDR1 and CDR2 from the germline V gene are SQVTM and ANQGSEA. The CDR3 region has the DNA TGCAGCGTTGATAGCGCCCAGGGCTACGAGCAGTACTTC. It yields the protein CSVDSAQGYEQYF.

The V and J genes are TRBV9 and TRBJ2-7; 9 bases are shared with TRBD1. Trimming took 4 bases from V and 5 from J; bases not matched to a gene: 7. This CDR3 is built from 14 residues. Per germline, CDR1 SGDLS and CDR2 YYNGEE. CDR3 in DNA: TGTGCCAGCAGCAAACGGGACAGGGTCGACGAGCAGTACTTC. Translation gives CASSKRDRVDEQYF.

There are a few counts of this clonotype. The gene calls are TRBV4-2 and TRBJ2-1; 8 bases are shared with TRBD2. Germline trimming cut 0 bases from V and 7 bases from J; bases unmatched to any gene: 14. Germline CDR1 and CDR2: LGHNA and YNFKEQ. The CDR3 extends over 18 amino acids. CDR3 nucleotide sequence: TGTGCCAGCAGCCAAGATGCGCGACTAGCGCTGGGAGTTAATGAGCAGTTCTTC. Residues: CASSQDARLALGVNEQFF.

This chain joins TRBV10-3 and TRBJ2-1, with TRBD1 as a possible D gene (5 bases). The germline V gene encodes CDR1 ENHRY and CDR2 SYGVKD. This CDR3 region has 13 residues. Trimming stripped 6 bases from V and 6 bases from J, with 12 bases between. The CDR3 bases are TGTGCCATCAGGTGGCAGGGCAGCAATGAGCAGTTCTTC. It codes for CAIRWQGSNEQFF.

The genes are TRBV29-1 and TRBJ1-4; weak D call: TRBD1 (5 bases). CDR1 is SQVTM, CDR2 ANQGSEA, per germline. The CDR3 has 12 residues. V shed 4 bases and J shed 11 bases, with 14 bases lying between them. DNA for the CDR3: TGCAGCGTTGGACAGCATGCGGGCAAACTGTTTTTT. This codes for CSVGQHAGKLFF.

This clonotype turned up a few times. The chain recombines TRBV28 with TRBJ1-4; D not certain. The V end lost 5 bases, the J end lost 4 bases, and 5 bases lay between the germline ends. The CDR3 runs to 12 residues. From germline, CDR1 is MDHEN and CDR2 SYDVKM. For the CDR3, the DNA is TGTGCCAGCAGTGTCTTTAATGAAAAACTGTTTTTT. Its translation: CASSVFNEKLFF. The full variable domain, completed using reference TRBV28 and TRBJ1-4, is DVKVTQSSRYLVKRTGEKVFLECVQDMDHENMFWYRQDPGLGLRLIYFSYDVKMKEKGDIPEGYSVSREKKERFSLILESASTNQTSMYLCASSVFNEKLFFGSGTQLSVL.

This clonotype has ten or more counts. The rearrangement links TRBV27 to TRBJ2-7; no firm D call. This CDR3 is built from 13 residues. The V gene's germline CDR1 is MNHEY and CDR2 SMNVEV (reference sequence). The V end lost 0 bases, the J end lost 3 bases, and 6 bases lay between the germline ends. CDR3 nucleotides: TGTGCCAGCAGTTTATCACCCGACTACGAGCAGTACTTC. Its protein is CASSLSPDYEQYF.

The rearrangement joins TRBV20-1 to TRBJ2-3; D could derive from TRBD1 or TRBD2 (6 bases each). The CDR3 is made up of 15 amino acids. V was clipped by 0 bases and J by 2 bases, with 12 bases between them. Germline-derived CDR1 and CDR2 are DFQATT and SNEGSKA (reference sequence). CDR3 sequence reads: CSARDLGGPTDTQYF. Written as DNA, the CDR3 is TGCAGTGCTAGAGATCTGGGGGGCCCCACAGATACGCAGTATTTT.

This clonotype turned up a few times. CDR3 in amino acids: CASRNHSVSYEQYF. The CDR3 DNA reads as TGTGCCAGCAGAAACCATTCAGTTTCCTACGAGCAGTACTTC. V usage is TRBV11-2 and J usage is TRBJ2-7; D not certain. Trimming cost V 6 bases and J 1 base, with 13 bases left between them. Per the germline V gene, CDR1 is SGHAT and CDR2 is FQNNGV. The CDR3 loop spans 14 amino acids.

This clonotype was found a few times. The V and J genes are TRBV20-1 and TRBJ2-3; the D gene is possibly TRBD2 (6 bases). Germline V CDR1 and CDR2: DFQATT, SNEGSKA (reference sequence). The CDR3 spans 13 residues. V was trimmed by 2 bases and J by 4 bases, leaving 10 bases between them. CDR3 sequence: CSARLTSSDTQYF. DNA of the CDR3: TGCAGTGCTAGATTGACTAGTTCAGATACGCAGTATTTT.

This clonotype was seen a handful of times. CDR3: CASSYSKRPGGRVLQYF. The CDR3 DNA sequence: TGTGCCAGCAGTTACTCGAAACGCCCGGGCGGGCGCGTCCTTCAGTACTTC. J is TRBJ2-4 and V is TRBV6-5; tentatively, D is TRBD2 (5 bases). The CDR3 is made up of 17 amino acids. Trimming removed 0 bases at V and 11 bases at J, with 23 bases between. CDR1 and CDR2 from the germline V gene are MNHEY and SVGAGI.

The chain links TRBV5-1 to TRBJ2-1; 7 bases line up with TRBD1. Per the germline V gene, CDR1 is SGHRS and CDR2 is YFSETQ. J lost 5 bases, V lost 1 base, and 3 bases had no gene match. CDR3 length: 14 residues. CDR3 coding DNA: TGCGCCAGCAGCTTGTATACAGGGGACAATGAGCAGTTCTTC. This encodes CASSLYTGDNEQFF.